This entry lists 15 T cell receptor beta chains sequenced from one sample in a study of T cells in Graves' hyperthyroidism and ophthalmopathy (dated by TCRdb to about 2019). The library was made by multiplex PCR. Reads for this sample came from an Illumina HiSeq 2000. TCR beta CDR3 regions were amplified from RNA transcripts. The TCR CDR3 was subjected to a first round of RT-PCR using the HTBI primer set and the Qiagen OneStep RT-PCR kit. The public reads were reanalyzed by TCRdb: fastp trimming at Q25, MiXCR alignment, in-frame beta chains only. Each CDR3 protein gets just one entry, which takes the most common genes and DNA from the rows behind it. This sample is represented by about 640,000 distinct CDR3 sequences; around 15% of them were singletons. Roughly an eighth of the sample is taken by the ten largest. The sample was blood. The receptors stem from a woman between 45 and 65 years old with Graves' ophthalmopathy.

The chain recombines TRBV4-2 with TRBJ2-7; 8 bases line up with TRBD2. The germline CDR1 and CDR2 sequences are LGHNA and YNFKEQ. There are 15 residues in the CDR3. Trimming at V came to 0 bases and at J to 3 bases, leaving 4 bases not matched to a gene. Here the CDR3 reads CASSQDRTSSYEQYF. In DNA, the CDR3 is TGTGCCAGCAGCCAAGATAGGACTAGCAGCTACGAGCAGTACTTC.

This clonotype was detected only a few times. CDR3 DNA: TGTGCCAGCAAATCGATATTCCCTCCCTACGAGCAGTACTTC. It codes for CASKSIFPPYEQYF. The chain carries TRBV14 and TRBJ2-7; D is ambiguous. CDR3 size: 14 residues. V dropped 7 bases and J dropped 2 bases, with 15 bases sitting between them. Germline V gene lookup returns CDR1 SGHDN and CDR2 FVKESK. Together with reference TRBV14 and TRBJ2-7, the CDR3 gives the full variable domain: EAGVTQFPSHSVIEKGQTVTLRCDPISGHDNLYWYRRVMGKEIKFLLHFVKESKQDESGMPNNRFLAERTGGTYSTLKVQPAELEDSGVYFCASKSIFPPYEQYFGPGTRLTVT.

This clonotype has a handful of counts. The V gene is TRBV29-1, the J gene TRBJ1-2, with D perhaps TRBD1 (6 bases). The germline V and J ends were trimmed by 6 bases and 5 bases, with 16 bases remaining between them. The CDR3 is 13 amino acids. Germline V gene lookup returns CDR1 SQVTM and CDR2 ANQGSEA. The DNA for the CDR3 is TGCAGCGTGGGCATAGGAAGGGGGTATGGCTACACCTTC. Protein sequence: CSVGIGRGYGYTF.

This clonotype was seen a handful of times. The rearrangement uses TRBV28 and TRBJ2-7; TRBD1 matches 7 bases. The CDR3 runs to 12 residues. Germline V gene lookup returns CDR1 MDHEN and CDR2 SYDVKM. Trimming at V came to 7 bases and at J to 7 bases, leaving 7 bases not matched to a gene. The CDR3 sequence is CASTKGAGEQYF. The CDR3 DNA is TGTGCCAGCACCAAGGGGGCAGGTGAGCAGTACTTC. Combining the CDR3 with reference TRBV28 and TRBJ2-7 gives the whole variable domain DVKVTQSSRYLVKRTGEKVFLECVQDMDHENMFWYRQDPGLGLRLIYFSYDVKMKEKGDIPEGYSVSREKKERFSLILESASTNQTSMYLCASTKGAGEQYFGPGTRLTVT.

This clonotype was counted many times. The chain links TRBV2 to TRBJ2-7; D is perhaps TRBD1 (5 bases). The CDR3 is made up of 13 amino acids. The germline gives CDR1 SNHLY, CDR2 FYNNEI. Trimming cost V 7 bases and J 1 base, with 11 bases left between them. The CDR3 loop is CASTERQSYEQYF. In DNA, the CDR3 is TGTGCCAGCACTGAGAGACAGTCCTACGAGCAGTACTTC.

This clonotype was seen ten or more times. This chain uses TRBV10-3 with TRBJ2-1; 8 bases fit TRBD1. The germline gives CDR1 ENHRY, CDR2 SYGVKD. V gave up 10 bases and J gave up 8 bases; unmatched junction bases: 13. The length of the CDR3 is 14 residues. The CDR3 spells CATLETGAGDEQFF. The CDR3 DNA sequence: TGTGCCACACTAGAGACAGGGGCCGGGGATGAGCAGTTCTTC.

At least ten counts were recorded for this clonotype. The V and J genes are TRBV7-3 and TRBJ2-5; D unclear. The CDR3 is made up of 14 amino acids. Per the germline V gene, CDR1 is SGHTA and CDR2 is FQGTGA. Between the trimmed V and J ends, which lost 1 base and 5 bases, there was a span of 11 bases. The CDR3 DNA follows: TGTGCCAGCAGCTTAAGGCCTAGTAGCGAGACCCAGTACTTC. Residues: CASSLRPSSETQYF.

This clonotype was recorded at least ten times. The V and J genes are TRBV6-1 and TRBJ2-1; TRBD2 matches 11 bases. The CDR3 consists of 15 residues. Looked up from germline, CDR1 is MNHNS and CDR2 is SASEGT. V shed 4 bases, J shed 5 bases, and the junction held 4 bases outside the gene matches. The CDR3 spells CASSAGTSGNNEQFF. The CDR3 coding sequence is TGTGCCAGCAGTGCCGGGACTAGCGGAAACAATGAGCAGTTCTTC.

The sample holds a few counts of this clonotype. The rearrangement links TRBV4-3 to TRBJ2-3; TRBD2 agrees at 8 bases. This CDR3 is 20 amino acids long. Germline lookup yields CDR1 LGHNA and CDR2 YSLEER. V lost 6 bases and J lost 0; bases outside the gene matches: 20. The CDR3 region is CASSHGKLLAEAMSTDTQYF. In nucleotides, the CDR3 is TGCGCCAGCAGTCACGGAAAATTACTAGCGGAGGCCATGAGCACAGATACGCAGTATTTT.

This chain joins TRBV12-3 or TRBV12-4 and TRBJ2-2, with 11 positions matching TRBD2. J was trimmed by 2 bases and V by 2 bases; bases with no gene match: 4. The CDR3 runs to 17 residues. The CDR3: CASSLSLAGGNTGELFF. In DNA form, the CDR3 reads TGTGCCAGCAGTTTATCGCTAGCGGGAGGAAACACCGGGGAGCTGTTTTTT.

This clonotype was observed many times. This rearrangement joins TRBV12-5 to TRBJ2-1; 9 bases are a match to TRBD1. The V segment lost 6 bases and the J segment 7 bases; nucleotides outside the gene matches: 1. This CDR3 is built from 12 residues. The germline CDR1 and CDR2 sequences are LGHNT and FRNRAP. The CDR3 reads CASGDRGNEQFF. The CDR3 region has the DNA TGTGCTAGTGGGGACAGGGGTAATGAGCAGTTCTTC.

This clonotype was found many times. This chain joins TRBV29-1 and TRBJ1-1; TRBD1 agrees at 7 bases. V gave up 2 bases and J gave up 5 bases; unmatched junction bases: 8. The CDR3 has 14 amino acids. Germline loops: CDR1 SQVTM, CDR2 ANQGSEA. Written as DNA, the CDR3 is TGCAGCGTTGAAACGCCTCACAGGGGAACTGAAGCTTTCTTT. Its translation is CSVETPHRGTEAFF.

This clonotype was counted ten times or more. V and J are TRBV18 and TRBJ2-1; the D is unclear. The CDR3 totals 13 residues. Germline CDR1 KGHSH, CDR2 LQKENI. V gave up 8 bases and J gave up 4 bases, with 12 bases separating them. The CDR3 here is CASSPAGYNEQFF. CDR3 DNA sequence: TGTGCCAGCAGTCCCGCCGGATACAATGAGCAGTTCTTC.

CDR3 residues: CATSDSSGPDPPGSYTF. In DNA form, the CDR3 reads TGTGCCACCAGTGATTCCTCCGGGCCCGACCCGCCGGGGAGCTACACCTTC. The chain links TRBV24-1 to TRBJ1-2; D gene uncertain. V was trimmed by 2 bases and J by 9 bases, leaving 24 bases between them. Germline V gene sequence: CDR1 KGHDR, CDR2 SFDVKD. The CDR3 is 17 amino acids.

This clonotype was seen ten or more times. The chain recombines TRBV9 with TRBJ2-7; D possibly corresponds to TRBD2 (5 bases). The CDR3 covers 14 residues. Trimming removed 4 bases from V and 4 bases from J, with 15 bases in between. Germline V gene sequence: CDR1 SGDLS, CDR2 YYNGEE. Here the CDR3 reads CASSPPGLRYEQYF. The CDR3 DNA reads as TGTGCCAGCAGCCCTCCCGGACTCCGATACGAGCAGTACTTC. The full variable domain, its missing parts supplied by reference TRBV9 and TRBJ2-7, is DSGVTQTPKHLITATGQRVTLRCSPRSGDLSVYWYQQSLDQGLQFLIQYYNGEERAKGNILERFSAQQFPDLHSELNLSSLELGDSALYFCASSPPGLRYEQYFGPGTRLTVT.